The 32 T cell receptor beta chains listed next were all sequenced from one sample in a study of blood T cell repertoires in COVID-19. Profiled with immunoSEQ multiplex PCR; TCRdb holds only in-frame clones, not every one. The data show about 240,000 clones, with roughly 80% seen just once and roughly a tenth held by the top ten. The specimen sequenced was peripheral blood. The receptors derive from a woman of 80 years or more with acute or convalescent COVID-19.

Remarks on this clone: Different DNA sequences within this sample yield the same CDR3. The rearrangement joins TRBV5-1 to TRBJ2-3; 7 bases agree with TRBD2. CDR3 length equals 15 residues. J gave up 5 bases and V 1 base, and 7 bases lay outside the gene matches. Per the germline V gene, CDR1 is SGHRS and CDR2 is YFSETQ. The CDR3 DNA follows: TGCGCCAGCAGCTTGTCGGGGAGGGTGGGAGATACGCAGTATTTT. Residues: CASSLSGRVGDTQYF.

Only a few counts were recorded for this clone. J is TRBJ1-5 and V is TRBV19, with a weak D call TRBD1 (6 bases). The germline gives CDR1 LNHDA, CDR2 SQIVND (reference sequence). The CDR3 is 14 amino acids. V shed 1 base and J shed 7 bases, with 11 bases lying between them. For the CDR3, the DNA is TGTGCCAGTAGTATAGTAAGGGGGGGACAGCCCCAGCATTTT. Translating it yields CASSIVRGGQPQHF. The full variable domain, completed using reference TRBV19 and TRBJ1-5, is DGGITQSPKYLFRKEGQNVTLSCEQNLNHDAMYWYRQDPGQGLRLIYYSQIVNDFQKGDIAEGYSVSREKKESFPLTVTSAQKNPTAFYLCASSIVRGGQPQHFGDGTRLSIL.

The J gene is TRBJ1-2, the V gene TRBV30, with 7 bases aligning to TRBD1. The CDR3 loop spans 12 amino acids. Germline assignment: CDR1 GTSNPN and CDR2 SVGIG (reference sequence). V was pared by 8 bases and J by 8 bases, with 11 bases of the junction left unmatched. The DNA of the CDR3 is TGTGCCAGCTCCCGGGACAGAAGGGGCTACACCTTC. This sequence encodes CASSRDRRGYTF.

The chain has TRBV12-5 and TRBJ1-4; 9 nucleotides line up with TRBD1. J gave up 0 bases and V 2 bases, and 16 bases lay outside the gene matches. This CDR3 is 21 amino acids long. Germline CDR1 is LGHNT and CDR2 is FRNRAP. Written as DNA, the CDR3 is TGTGCTAGTGGTTTGACCACTTACCGGGACAGGGTTTCGGCAACTAATGAAAAACTGTTTTTT. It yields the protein CASGLTTYRDRVSATNEKLFF.

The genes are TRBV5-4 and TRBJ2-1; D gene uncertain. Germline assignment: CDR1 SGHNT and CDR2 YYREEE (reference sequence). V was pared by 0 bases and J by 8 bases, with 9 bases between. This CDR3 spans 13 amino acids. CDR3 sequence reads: CASSLAPNDEQFF. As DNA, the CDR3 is TGTGCCAGCAGCTTGGCCCCTAACGATGAGCAGTTCTTC.

The CDR3 nucleotides read TGTGCCAGCAGCTCCCCGAGGGGGACAGATGATCAGCCCCAGCATTTT. Encoded protein: CASSSPRGTDDQPQHF. The J gene is TRBJ1-5, the V gene TRBV7-9; 7 bases match TRBD1. V was pared by 4 bases and J by 5 bases, with 11 bases of the junction left unmatched. Germline V lookup: CDR1 SEHNR, CDR2 FQNEAQ (reference sequence). The CDR3 runs to 16 residues.

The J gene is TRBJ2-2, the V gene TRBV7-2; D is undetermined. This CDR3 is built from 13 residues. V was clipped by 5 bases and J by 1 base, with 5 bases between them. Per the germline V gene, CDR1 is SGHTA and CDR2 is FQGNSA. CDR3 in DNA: TGTGCCAGCAGCCCCAAGAACACCGGGGAGCTGTTTTTT. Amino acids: CASSPKNTGELFF.

DNA of the CDR3: TGTGCCAGCTCACCTCCACGGACAGGGGGATACTACGAGCAGTACTTC. This codes for CASSPPRTGGYYEQYF. The chain employs TRBV18 and TRBJ2-7, with TRBD1 matching 10 bases. Germline-derived CDR1 and CDR2 are KGHSH and LQKENI. The CDR3 spans 16 residues. Losses at the gene ends were 3 bases for V and 3 bases for J; bases not matched to a gene: 8.

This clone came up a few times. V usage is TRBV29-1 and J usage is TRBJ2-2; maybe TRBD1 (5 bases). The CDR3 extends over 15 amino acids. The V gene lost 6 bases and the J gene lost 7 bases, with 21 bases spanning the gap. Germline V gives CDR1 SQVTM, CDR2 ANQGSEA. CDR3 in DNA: TGCAGCGTCGTCCTCGCAGGGCATTCTGACGGGGAGCTGTTTTTT. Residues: CSVVLAGHSDGELFF.

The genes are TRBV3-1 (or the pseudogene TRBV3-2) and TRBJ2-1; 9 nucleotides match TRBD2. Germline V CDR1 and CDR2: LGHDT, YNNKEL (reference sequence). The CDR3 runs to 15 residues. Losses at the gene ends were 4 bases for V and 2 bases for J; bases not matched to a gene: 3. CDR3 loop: CASSRAGGAYNEQFF. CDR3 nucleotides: TGTGCCAGCAGCCGGGCGGGGGGGGCCTACAATGAGCAGTTCTTC.

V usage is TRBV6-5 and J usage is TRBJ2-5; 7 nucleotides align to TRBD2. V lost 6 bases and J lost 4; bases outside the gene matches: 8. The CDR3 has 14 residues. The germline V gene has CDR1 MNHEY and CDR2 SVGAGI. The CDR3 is CASSPSGGRETQYF. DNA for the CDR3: TGTGCCAGCAGCCCATCGGGAGGTCGAGAGACCCAGTACTTC.

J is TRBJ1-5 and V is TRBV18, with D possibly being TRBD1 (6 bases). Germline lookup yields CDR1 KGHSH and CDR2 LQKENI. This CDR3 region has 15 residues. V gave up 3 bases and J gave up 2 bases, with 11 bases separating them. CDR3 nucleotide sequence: TGTGCCAGCTCACCCCAGGGGTACGGCAATCAGCCCCAGCATTTT. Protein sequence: CASSPQGYGNQPQHF. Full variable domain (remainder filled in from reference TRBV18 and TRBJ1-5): NAGVMQNPRHLVRRRGQEARLRCSPMKGHSHVYWYRQLPEEGLKFMVYLQKENIIDESGMPKERFSAEFPKEGPSILRIQQVVRGDSAAYFCASSPQGYGNQPQHFGDGTRLSIL.

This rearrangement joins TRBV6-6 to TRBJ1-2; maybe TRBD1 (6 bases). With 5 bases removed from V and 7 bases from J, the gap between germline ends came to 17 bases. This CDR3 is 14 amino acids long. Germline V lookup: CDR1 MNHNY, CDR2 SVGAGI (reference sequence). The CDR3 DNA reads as TGTGCCAGCAGTACCCTGGGGGGGGCCGTTGGCTACACCTTC. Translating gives CASSTLGGAVGYTF.

Written as DNA, the CDR3 is TGTGCCAGCAGCGGAACCCCCCGACAGGGGGCCAGCACCGGGGAGCTGTTTTTT. This sequence encodes CASSGTPRQGASTGELFF. The chain is built from TRBV9 and TRBJ2-2; 10 nucleotides line up with TRBD1. CDR3 length: 18 residues. Germline CDR1 SGDLS, CDR2 YYNGEE. Germline trimming cut 3 bases from V and 4 bases from J; bases unmatched to any gene: 12.

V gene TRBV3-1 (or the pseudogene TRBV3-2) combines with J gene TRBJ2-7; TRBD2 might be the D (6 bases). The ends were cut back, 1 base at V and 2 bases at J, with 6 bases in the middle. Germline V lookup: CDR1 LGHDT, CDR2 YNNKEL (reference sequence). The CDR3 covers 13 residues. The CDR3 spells CASSQAGAYEQYF. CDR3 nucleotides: TGTGCCAGCAGCCAAGCGGGGGCCTACGAGCAGTACTTC.

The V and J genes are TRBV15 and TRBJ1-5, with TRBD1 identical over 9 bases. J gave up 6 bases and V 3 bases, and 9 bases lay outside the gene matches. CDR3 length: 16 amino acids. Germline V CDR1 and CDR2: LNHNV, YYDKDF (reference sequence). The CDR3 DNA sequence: TGTGCCACCAGCAGTATAGGGACAGGGTTAACTCAGCCCCAGCATTTT. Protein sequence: CATSSIGTGLTQPQHF.

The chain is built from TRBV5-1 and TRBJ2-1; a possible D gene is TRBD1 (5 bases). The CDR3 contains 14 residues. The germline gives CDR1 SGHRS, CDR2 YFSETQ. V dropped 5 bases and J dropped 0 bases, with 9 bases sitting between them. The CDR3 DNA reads TGCGCCAGCAGTCTTGACAGCTCCTACAATGAGCAGTTCTTC. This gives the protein CASSLDSSYNEQFF.

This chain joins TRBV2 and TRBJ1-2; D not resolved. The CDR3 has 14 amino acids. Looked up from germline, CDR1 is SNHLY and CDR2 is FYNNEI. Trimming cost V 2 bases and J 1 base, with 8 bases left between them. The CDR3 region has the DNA TGTGCCAGCAGTGAACAACAGCTTAACTATGGCTACACCTTC. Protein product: CASSEQQLNYGYTF.

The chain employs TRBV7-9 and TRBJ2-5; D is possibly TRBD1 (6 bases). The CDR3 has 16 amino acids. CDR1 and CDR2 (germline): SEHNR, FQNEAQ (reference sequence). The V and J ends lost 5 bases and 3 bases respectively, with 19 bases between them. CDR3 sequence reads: CASSPPRWGPKETQYF. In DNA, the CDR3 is TGTGCCAGCAGCCCACCGAGGTGGGGGCCTAAAGAGACCCAGTACTTC.

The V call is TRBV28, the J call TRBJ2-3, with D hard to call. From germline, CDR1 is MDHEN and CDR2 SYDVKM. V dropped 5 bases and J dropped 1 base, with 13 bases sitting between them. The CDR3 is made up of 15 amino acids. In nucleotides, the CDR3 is TGTGCCAGCAGTCCCATTCGGCGGCGCACAGATACGCAGTATTTT. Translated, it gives CASSPIRRRTDTQYF. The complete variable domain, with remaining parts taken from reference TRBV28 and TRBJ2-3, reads DVKVTQSSRYLVKRTGEKVFLECVQDMDHENMFWYRQDPGLGLRLIYFSYDVKMKEKGDIPEGYSVSREKKERFSLILESASTNQTSMYLCASSPIRRRTDTQYFGPGTRLTVL.

CDR3 DNA: TGTGCCAGCAGTGCCTTACTAGCGGGGGCCGGAGATACGCAGTATTTT. Translation gives CASSALLAGAGDTQYF. The V gene is TRBV6-2 or TRBV6-3, the J gene TRBJ2-3; 11 positions agree with TRBD2. Looked up from germline, CDR1 is MNHEY and CDR2 is SVGEGT. The CDR3 is 16 amino acids. With 5 bases clipped from V and 5 bases from J, the junction kept 9 bases outside the gene matches.

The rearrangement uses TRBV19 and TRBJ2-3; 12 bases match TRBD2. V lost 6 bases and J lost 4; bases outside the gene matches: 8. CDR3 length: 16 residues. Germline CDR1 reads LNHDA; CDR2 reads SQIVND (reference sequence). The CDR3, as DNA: TGTGCCAGTAGCCTAGCGGGGGGGGCTCAAGCAGATACGCAGTATTTT. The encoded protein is CASSLAGGAQADTQYF.

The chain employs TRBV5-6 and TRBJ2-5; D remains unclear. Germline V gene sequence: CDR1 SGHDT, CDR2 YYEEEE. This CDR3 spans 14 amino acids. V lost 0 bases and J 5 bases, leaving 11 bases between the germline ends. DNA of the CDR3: TGTGCCAGCAGCTTGGGGGCCTCTGCGGAGACCCAGTACTTC. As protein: CASSLGASAETQYF.

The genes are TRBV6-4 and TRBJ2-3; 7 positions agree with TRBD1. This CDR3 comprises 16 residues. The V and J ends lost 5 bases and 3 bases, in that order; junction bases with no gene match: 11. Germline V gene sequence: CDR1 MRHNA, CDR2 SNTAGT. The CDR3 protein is CASSKATGARTDTQYF. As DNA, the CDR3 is TGTGCCAGCAGTAAAGCTACAGGGGCTCGGACAGATACGCAGTATTTT.

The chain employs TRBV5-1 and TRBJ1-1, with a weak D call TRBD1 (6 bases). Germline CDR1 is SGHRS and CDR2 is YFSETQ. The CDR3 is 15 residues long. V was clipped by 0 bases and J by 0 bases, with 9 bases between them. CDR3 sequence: CASSLGDTMNTEAFF. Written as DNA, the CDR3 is TGCGCCAGCAGCTTGGGGGACACGATGAACACTGAAGCTTTCTTT.

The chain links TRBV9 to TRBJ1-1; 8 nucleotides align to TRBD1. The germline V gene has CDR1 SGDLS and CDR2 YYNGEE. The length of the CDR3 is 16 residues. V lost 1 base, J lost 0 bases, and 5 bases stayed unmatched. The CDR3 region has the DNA TGTGCCAGCAGCGTATCACAGGGGGTTTTGAACACTGAAGCTTTCTTT. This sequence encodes CASSVSQGVLNTEAFF.

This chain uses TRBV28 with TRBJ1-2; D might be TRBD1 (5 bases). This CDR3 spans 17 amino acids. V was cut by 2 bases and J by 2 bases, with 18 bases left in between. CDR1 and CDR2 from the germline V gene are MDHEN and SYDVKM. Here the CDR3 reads CASSLPLGHLPNYGYTF. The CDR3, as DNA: TGTGCCAGCAGTTTACCCCTGGGGCATTTACCCAACTATGGCTACACCTTC.

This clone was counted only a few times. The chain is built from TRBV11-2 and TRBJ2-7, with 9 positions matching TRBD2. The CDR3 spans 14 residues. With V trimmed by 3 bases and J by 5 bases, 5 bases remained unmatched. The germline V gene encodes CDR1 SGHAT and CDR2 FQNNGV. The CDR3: CASSFFRTSDEQYF. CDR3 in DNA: TGTGCCAGCAGCTTCTTCCGGACTAGCGACGAGCAGTACTTC.

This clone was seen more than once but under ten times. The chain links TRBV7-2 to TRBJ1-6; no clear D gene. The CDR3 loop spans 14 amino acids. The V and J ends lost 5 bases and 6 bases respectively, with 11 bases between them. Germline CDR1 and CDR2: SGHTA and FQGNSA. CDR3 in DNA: TGTGCCAGCAGCCCAACTCTTTTTAATTCACCCCTCCACTTT. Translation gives CASSPTLFNSPLHF.

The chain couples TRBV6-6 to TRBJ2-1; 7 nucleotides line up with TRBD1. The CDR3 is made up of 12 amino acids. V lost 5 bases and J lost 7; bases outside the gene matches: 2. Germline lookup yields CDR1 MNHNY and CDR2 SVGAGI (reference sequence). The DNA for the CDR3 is TGTGCCAGCAGTCCAGGGGGAAATGAGCAGTTCTTC. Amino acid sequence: CASSPGGNEQFF.

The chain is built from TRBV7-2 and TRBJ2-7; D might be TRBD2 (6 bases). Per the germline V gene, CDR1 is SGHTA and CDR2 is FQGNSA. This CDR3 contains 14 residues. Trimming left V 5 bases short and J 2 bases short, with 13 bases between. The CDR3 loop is CASSIGRTTYEQYF. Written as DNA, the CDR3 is TGTGCCAGCAGCATCGGACGGACTACCTACGAGCAGTACTTC.

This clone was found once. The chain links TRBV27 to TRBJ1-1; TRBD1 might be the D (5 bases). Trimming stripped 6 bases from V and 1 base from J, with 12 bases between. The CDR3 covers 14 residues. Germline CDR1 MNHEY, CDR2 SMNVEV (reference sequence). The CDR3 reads CASRGDWGNTEAFF. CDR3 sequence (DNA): TGTGCCAGCAGGGGGGACTGGGGGAACACTGAAGCTTTCTTT.